The subject of this entry is one T cell receptor (beta chain). Its matching antigen is unknown. The record originates from a study of cytomegalovirus exposure and HLA in healthy donors. Study details: It was reported in a later analysis that the same platform had been used for the 120 validation repertoires as for the 666 first-cohort repertoires.

The donors were part of the validation cohort of roughly 110 subjects. That cohort was separate from the first cohort, which comprised 666 subjects. TCRdb's table, derived via immunoSEQ multiplex PCR, lists solely in-frame clones and lacks some. The table lists 200,000 to 250,000 clones, roughly 80% of them singletons. Findings and limits, study-wide: In vitro assays verified that three CMV-associated chains recognized CMV antigens specifically. Reports described diagnosis of cytomegalovirus status by the classifier as highly specific and sensitive.

Sequencing was done on a sample of PBMCs. This clonotype originated in a young woman in good health and CMV-seronegative.

The CDR3 spells CASIPRGTANTGELFF. CDR3 nucleotide sequence: TGTGCCAGCATCCCGCGAGGGACAGCGAACACCGGGGAGCTGTTTTTT. The chain employs TRBV27 and TRBJ2-2; 7 nucleotides line up with TRBD1. The germline CDR1 and CDR2 sequences are MNHEY and SMNVEV (reference sequence). The CDR3 has 16 residues. The ends lost 7 bases at V and 0 bases at J; junction bases unmatched: 8.